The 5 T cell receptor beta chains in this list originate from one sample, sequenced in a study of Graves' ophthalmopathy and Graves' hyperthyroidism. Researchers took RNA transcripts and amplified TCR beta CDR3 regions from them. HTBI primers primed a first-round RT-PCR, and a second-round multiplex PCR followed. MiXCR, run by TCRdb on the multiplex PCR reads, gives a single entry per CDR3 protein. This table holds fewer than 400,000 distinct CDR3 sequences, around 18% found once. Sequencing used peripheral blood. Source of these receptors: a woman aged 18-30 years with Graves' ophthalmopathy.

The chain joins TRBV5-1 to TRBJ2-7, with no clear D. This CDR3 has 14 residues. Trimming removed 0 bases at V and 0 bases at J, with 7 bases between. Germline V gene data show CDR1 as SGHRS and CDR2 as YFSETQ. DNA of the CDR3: TGCGCCAGCAGCTTGGATCCGGCCTCCTACGAGCAGTACTTC. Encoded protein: CASSLDPASYEQYF.

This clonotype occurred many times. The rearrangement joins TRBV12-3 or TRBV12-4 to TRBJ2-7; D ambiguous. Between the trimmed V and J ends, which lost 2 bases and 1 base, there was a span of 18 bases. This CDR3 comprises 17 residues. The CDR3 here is CASSLQIGGVQSYEQYF. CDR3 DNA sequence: TGTGCCAGCAGTTTACAAATAGGCGGCGTACAATCCTACGAGCAGTACTTC.

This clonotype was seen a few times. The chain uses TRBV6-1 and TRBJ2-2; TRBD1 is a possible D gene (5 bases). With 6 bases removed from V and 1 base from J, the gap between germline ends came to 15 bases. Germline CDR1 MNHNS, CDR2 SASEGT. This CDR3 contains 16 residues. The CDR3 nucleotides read TGTGCCAGCAGAGATACAGGAGCCCTGAACACCGGGGAGCTGTTTTTT. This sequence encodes CASRDTGALNTGELFF.

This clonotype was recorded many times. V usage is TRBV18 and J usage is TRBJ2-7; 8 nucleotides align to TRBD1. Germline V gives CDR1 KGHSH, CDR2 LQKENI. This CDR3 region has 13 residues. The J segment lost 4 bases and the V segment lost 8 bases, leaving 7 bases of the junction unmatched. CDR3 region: CASTPTGDYEQYF. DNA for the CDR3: TGTGCCAGCACCCCGACAGGGGATTACGAGCAGTACTTC.

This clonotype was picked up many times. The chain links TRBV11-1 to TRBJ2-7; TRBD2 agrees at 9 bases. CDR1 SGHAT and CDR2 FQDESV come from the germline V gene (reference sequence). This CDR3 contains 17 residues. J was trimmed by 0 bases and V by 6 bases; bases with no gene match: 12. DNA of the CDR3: TGTGCCAGCAGTAGGACCCCGGCGGGAGGGAGCTCCTACGAGCAGTACTTC. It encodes CASSRTPAGGSSYEQYF.